This TCR beta chain was sequenced during a study of blood T cell repertoires in COVID-19. Study context: The origin of the acute and convalescent COVID-19 samples was the United States, Italy and Spain. T cells, B-cell-depleted T cells, or PBMCs supplied cDNA or gDNA.

Germline values: CDR1 SGHNT, CDR2 YYREEE (reference sequence). Trimming took 1 base from V and 0 from J; bases not matched to a gene: 2. This CDR3 has 16 residues. The authors' processing: Amplified reference gene primers provided the basis for estimating nucleated cell counts. The method was immunoSEQ multiplex PCR; TCRdb's version includes in-frame clones alone and lacks a portion of them. V and J calls and clone size are given by that table; D and trimming were obtained from the DNA. This sample yields under 400,000 clones, of which 70% to 90% are seen a single time; roughly a tenth belongs to the top ten. Followed longitudinally, the Seattle patients had been enrolled during active infection.

This TCR came from a woman aged 25 to 45 with COVID-19, enrolled during active disease. The genes are TRBV5-4 and TRBJ2-4; TRBD2 aligns across 9 bases. Sequencing used peripheral blood. CDR3 coding DNA: TGTGCCAGCAGCTTGCCACTAGCGGGAGCCAAAAACATTCAGTACTTC. Encoded protein: CASSLPLAGAKNIQYF.